This TCR beta chain came from a study of cytomegalovirus exposure and HLA in healthy donors. PCR involved 60 Vbeta and 13 Jbeta primers. Some clones are missing from TCRdb's copy, which holds only in-frame ones; the method was immunoSEQ multiplex PCR. The table has about 35,000 clones, about 80% seen once. CDR3 length: 14 amino acids. Germline V gene sequence: CDR1 ENHRY, CDR2 SYGVKD. With V trimmed by 6 bases and J by 6 bases, 6 bases remained unmatched. The receptor's source is a male donor in good health and CMV-seronegative. V and J are TRBV10-3 and TRBJ1-1; the match to TRBD1 covers 11 bases. The specimen was PBMCs. CDR3 residues: CAIRKGQGAPEAFF. The CDR3, as DNA: TGTGCCATCAGGAAAGGACAGGGGGCCCCTGAAGCTTTCTTT.